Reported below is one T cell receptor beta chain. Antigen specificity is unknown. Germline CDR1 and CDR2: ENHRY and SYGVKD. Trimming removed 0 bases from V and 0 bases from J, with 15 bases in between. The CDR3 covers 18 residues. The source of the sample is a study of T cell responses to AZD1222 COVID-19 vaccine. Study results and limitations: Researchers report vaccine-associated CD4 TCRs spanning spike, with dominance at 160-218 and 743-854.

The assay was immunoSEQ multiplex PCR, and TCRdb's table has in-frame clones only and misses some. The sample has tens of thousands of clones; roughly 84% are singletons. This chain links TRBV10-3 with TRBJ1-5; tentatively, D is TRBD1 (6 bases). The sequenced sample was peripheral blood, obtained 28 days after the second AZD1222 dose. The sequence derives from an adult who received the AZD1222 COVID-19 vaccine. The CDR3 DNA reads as TGTGCCATCAGTGAGTCTTCGGGGCAGGGGAGTAGCAATCAGCCCCAGCATTTT. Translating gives CAISESSGQGSSNQPQHF.